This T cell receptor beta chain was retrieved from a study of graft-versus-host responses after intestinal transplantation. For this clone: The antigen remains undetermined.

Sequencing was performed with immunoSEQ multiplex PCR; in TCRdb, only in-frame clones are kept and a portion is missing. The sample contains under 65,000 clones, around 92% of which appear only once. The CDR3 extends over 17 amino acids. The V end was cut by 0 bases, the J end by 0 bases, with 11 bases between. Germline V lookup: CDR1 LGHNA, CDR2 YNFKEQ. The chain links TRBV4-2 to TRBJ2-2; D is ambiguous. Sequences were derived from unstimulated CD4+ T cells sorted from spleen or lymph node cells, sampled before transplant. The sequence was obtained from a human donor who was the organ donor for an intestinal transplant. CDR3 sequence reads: CASSQDFAIANTGELFF. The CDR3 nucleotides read TGTGCCAGCAGCCAAGATTTCGCTATCGCGAACACCGGGGAGCTGTTTTTT.